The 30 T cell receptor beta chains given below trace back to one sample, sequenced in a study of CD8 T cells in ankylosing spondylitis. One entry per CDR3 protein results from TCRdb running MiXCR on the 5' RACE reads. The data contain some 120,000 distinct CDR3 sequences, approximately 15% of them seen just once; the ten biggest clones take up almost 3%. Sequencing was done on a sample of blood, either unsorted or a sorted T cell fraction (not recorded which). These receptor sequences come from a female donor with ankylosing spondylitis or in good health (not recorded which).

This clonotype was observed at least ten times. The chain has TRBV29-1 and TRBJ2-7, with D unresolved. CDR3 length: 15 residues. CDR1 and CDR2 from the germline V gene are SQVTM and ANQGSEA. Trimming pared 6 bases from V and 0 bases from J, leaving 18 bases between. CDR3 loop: CSVIGGTLSSYEQYF. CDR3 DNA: TGCAGCGTGATAGGCGGTACATTGAGCTCCTACGAGCAGTACTTC.

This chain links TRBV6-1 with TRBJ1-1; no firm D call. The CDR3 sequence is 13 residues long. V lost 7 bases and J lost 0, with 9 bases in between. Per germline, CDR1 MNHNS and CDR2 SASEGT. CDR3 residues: CASKEVMNTEAFF. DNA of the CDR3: TGTGCCAGCAAGGAGGTGATGAACACTGAAGCTTTCTTT.

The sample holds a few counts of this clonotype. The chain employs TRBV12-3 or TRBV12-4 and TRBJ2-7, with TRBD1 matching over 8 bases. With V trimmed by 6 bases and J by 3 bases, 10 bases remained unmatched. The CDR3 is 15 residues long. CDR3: CASSPGRQGFYEQYF. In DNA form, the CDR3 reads TGTGCCAGCAGCCCAGGGAGACAGGGGTTCTACGAGCAGTACTTC.

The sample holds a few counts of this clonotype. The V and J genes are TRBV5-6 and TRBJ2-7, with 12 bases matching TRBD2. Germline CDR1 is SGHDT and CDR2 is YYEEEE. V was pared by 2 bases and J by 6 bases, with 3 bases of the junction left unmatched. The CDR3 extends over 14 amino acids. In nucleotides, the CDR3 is TGTGCCAGCAGCTTCGGACTAGCGGGAAGCGAGCAGTACTTC. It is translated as CASSFGLAGSEQYF.

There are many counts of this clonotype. The CDR3 spells CASSLEPGTNTGELFF. CDR3 in DNA: TGCGCCAGCAGCTTGGAGCCGGGGACGAACACCGGGGAGCTGTTTTTT. The J gene is TRBJ2-2, the V gene TRBV5-1, with D possibly being TRBD2 (5 bases). The germline CDR1 and CDR2 sequences are SGHRS and YFSETQ. This CDR3 spans 16 amino acids. V lost 0 bases and J 0 bases, leaving 9 bases between the germline ends.

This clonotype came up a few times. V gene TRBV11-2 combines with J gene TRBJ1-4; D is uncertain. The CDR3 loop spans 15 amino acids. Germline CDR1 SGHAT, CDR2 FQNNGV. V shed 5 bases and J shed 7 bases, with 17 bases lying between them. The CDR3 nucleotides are TGTGCCAGCAGCCTCAATTCGCGAGGGAGTGAAAAACTGTTTTTT. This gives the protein CASSLNSRGSEKLFF.

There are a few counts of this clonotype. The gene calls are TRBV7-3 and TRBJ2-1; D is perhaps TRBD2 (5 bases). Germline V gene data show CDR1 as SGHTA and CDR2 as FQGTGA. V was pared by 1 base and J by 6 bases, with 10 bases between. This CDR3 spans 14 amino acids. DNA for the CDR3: TGTGCCAGCAGCTTAAATACAGCGGCCAATGAGCAGTTCTTC. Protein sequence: CASSLNTAANEQFF.

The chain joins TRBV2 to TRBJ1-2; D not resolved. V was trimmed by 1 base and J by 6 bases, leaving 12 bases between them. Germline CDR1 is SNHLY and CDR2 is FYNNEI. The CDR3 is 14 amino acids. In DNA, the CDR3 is TGTGCCAGCAGTGAAGTACCTGGGCGGCATGGCTACACCTTC. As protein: CASSEVPGRHGYTF.

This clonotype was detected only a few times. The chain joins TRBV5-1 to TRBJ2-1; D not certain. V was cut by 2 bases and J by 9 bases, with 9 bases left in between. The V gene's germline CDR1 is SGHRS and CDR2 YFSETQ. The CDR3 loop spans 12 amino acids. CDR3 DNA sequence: TGCGCCAGCAGCTTCCAAGCTGGTGAGCAGTTCTTC. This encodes CASSFQAGEQFF.

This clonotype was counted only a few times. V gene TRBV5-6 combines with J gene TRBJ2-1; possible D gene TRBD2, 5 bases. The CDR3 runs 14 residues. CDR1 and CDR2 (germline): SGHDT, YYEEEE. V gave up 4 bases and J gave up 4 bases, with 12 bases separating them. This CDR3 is CASSTGKKYNEQFF. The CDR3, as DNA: TGTGCCAGCAGCACCGGGAAGAAGTACAATGAGCAGTTCTTC. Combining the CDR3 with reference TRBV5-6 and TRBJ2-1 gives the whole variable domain DAGVTQSPTHLIKTRGQQVTLRCSPKSGHDTVSWYQQALGQGPQFIFQYYEEEERQRGNFPDRFSGHQFPNYSSELNVNALLLGDSALYLCASSTGKKYNEQFFGPGTRLTVL.

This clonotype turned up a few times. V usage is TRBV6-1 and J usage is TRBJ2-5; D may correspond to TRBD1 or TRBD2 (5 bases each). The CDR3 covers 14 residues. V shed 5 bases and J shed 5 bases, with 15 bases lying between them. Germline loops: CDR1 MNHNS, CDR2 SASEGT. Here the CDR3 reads CASSQRGDGETQYF. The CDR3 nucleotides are TGTGCCAGCAGTCAAAGAGGGGATGGGGAGACCCAGTACTTC.

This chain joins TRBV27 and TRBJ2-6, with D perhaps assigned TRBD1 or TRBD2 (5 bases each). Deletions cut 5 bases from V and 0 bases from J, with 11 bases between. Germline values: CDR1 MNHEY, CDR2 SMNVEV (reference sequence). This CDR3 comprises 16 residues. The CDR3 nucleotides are TGTGCCAGCAGTCAGGTGGGGACCTCTGGGGCCAACGTCCTGACTTTC. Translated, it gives CASSQVGTSGANVLTF.

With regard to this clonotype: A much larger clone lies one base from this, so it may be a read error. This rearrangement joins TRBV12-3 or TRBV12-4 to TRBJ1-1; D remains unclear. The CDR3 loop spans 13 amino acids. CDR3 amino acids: CTSRLDPNTEAFF. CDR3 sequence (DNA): TGTACCAGCAGATTAGACCCGAACACTGAAGCTTTCTTT.

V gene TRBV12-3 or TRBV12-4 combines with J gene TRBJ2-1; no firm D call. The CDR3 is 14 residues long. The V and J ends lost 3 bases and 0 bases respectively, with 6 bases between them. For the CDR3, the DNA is TGTGCCAGCAGTTTCTTTAGCTCCTACAATGAGCAGTTCTTC. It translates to CASSFFSSYNEQFF.

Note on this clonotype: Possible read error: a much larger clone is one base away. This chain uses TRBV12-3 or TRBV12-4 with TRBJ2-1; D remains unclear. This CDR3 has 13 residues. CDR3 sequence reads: CANSPYSYNEQFF. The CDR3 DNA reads TGTGCCAACAGTCCGTATTCCTACAATGAGCAGTTCTTC.

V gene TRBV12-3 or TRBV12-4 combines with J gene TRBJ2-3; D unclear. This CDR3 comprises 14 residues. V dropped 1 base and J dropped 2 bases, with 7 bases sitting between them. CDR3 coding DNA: TGTGCCAGCAGTTTAGTTGGAGACACAGATACGCAGTATTTT. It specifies CASSLVGDTDTQYF.

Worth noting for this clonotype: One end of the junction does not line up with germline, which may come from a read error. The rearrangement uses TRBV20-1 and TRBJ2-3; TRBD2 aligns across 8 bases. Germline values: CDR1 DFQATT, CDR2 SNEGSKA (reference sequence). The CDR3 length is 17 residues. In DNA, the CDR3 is TGCTGTGCTCGTCCGGGACTAGGAGGGGCTAGCACAGATACGCAGTATTTT. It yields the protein CCARPGLGGASTDTQYF.

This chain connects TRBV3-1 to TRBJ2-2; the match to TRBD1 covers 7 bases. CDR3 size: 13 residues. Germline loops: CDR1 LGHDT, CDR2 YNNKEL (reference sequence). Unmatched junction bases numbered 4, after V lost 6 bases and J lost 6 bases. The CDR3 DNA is TGTGCCAGCAGGGACAGGTACGCCGGGGAGCTGTTTTTT. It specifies CASRDRYAGELFF. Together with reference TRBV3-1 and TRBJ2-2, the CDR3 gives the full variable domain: DTAVSQTPKYLVTQMGNDKSIKCEQNLGHDTMYWYKQDSKKFLKIMFSYNNKELIINETVPNRFSPKSPDKAHLNLHINSLELGDSAVYFCASRDRYAGELFFGEGSRLTVL.

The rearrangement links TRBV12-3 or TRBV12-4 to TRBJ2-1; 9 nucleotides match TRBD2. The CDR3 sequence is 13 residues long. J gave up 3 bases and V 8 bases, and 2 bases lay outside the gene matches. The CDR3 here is CASYSGSYNEQFF. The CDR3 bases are TGTGCCAGCTATAGCGGGAGCTACAATGAGCAGTTCTTC.

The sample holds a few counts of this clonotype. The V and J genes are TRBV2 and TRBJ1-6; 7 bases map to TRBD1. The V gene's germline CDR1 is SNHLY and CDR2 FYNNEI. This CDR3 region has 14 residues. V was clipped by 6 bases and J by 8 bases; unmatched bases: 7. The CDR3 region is CASRFRDSDSPLHF. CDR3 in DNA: TGTGCCAGCAGATTCCGGGACAGCGATTCACCCCTCCACTTT.

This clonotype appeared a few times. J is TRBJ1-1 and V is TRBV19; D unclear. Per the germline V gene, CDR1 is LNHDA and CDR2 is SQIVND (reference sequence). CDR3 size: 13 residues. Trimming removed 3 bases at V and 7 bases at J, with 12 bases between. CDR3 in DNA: TGTGCCAGTAGTATGGTTGTGGCAGGTGAAGCTTTCTTT. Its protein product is CASSMVVAGEAFF. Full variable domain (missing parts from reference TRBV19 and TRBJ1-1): DGGITQSPKYLFRKEGQNVTLSCEQNLNHDAMYWYRQDPGQGLRLIYYSQIVNDFQKGDIAEGYSVSREKKESFPLTVTSAQKNPTAFYLCASSMVVAGEAFFGQGTRLTVV.

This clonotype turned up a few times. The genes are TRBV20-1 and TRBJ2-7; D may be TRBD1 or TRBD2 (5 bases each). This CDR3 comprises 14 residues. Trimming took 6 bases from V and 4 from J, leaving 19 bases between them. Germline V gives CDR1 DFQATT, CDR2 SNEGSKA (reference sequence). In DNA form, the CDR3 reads TGCAGTGCGTTGCGCCGGGGCCAAGGGTACGAGCAGTACTTC. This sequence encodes CSALRRGQGYEQYF.

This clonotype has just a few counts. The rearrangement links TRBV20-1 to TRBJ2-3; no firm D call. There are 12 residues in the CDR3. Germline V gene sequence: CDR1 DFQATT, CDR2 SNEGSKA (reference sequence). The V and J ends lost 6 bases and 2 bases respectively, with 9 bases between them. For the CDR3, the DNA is TGCAGTGCACCCGACCTCACAGATACGCAGTATTTT. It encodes CSAPDLTDTQYF.

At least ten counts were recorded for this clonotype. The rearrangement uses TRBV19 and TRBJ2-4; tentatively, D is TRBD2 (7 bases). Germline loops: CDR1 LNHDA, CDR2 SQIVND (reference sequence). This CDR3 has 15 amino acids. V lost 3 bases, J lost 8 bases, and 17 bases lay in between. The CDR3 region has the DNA TGTGCCAGTAGTATGTACGTGGGGGGGGGCGACATTCAGTACTTC. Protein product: CASSMYVGGGDIQYF.

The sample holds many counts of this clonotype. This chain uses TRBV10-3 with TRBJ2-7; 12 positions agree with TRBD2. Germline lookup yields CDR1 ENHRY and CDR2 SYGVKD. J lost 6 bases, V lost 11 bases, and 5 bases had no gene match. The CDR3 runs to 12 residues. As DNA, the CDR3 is TGTGCCGCACTAGCGGGAGGCGGCGAGCAGTACTTC. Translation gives CAALAGGGEQYF.

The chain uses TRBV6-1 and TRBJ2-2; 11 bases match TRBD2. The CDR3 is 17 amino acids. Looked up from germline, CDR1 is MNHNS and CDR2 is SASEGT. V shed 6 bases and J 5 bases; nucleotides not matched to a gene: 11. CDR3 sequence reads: CASSKLAGGPSTGELFF. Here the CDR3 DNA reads TGTGCCAGCAGCAAGCTAGCGGGAGGCCCGAGTACCGGGGAGCTGTTTTTT.

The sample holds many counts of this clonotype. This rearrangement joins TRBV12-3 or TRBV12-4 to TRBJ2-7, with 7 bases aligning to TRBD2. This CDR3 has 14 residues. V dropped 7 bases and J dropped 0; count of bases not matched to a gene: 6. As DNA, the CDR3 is TGTGCCAGCAAGGCTAGCGGTTCCTCCTACGAGCAGTACTTC. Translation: CASKASGSSYEQYF.

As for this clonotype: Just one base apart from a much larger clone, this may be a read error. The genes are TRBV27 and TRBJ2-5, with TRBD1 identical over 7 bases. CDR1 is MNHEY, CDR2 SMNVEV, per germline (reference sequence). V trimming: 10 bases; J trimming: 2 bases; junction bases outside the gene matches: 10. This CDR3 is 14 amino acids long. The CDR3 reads CANSPGQNQETQYF. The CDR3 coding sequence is TGTGCCAACAGCCCGGGACAGAATCAAGAGACCCAGTACTTC.

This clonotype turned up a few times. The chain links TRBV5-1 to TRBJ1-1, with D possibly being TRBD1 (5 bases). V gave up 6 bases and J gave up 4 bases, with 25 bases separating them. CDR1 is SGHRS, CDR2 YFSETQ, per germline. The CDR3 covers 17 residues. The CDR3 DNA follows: TGCGCCAGCACCTCGGGGACCGGAGGGATCGGGAGCACTGAAGCTTTCTTT. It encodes CASTSGTGGIGSTEAFF.

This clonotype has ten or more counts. The CDR3 loop is CASSLFLSNEQFF. In DNA form, the CDR3 reads TGTGCCAGCAGCTTATTCCTCAGCAATGAGCAGTTCTTC. The chain has TRBV7-3 and TRBJ2-1; D gene unclear. V was pared by 2 bases and J by 6 bases, with 8 bases between. In germline, CDR1 is SGHTA, CDR2 FQGTGA. The CDR3 runs 13 residues. Full variable domain (rest looked up from reference TRBV7-3 and TRBJ2-1): GAGVSQTPSNKVTEKGKYVELRCDPISGHTALYWYRQSLGQGPEFLIYFQGTGAADDSGLPNDRFFAVRPEGSVSTLKIQRTERGDSAVYLCASSLFLSNEQFFGPGTRLTVL.